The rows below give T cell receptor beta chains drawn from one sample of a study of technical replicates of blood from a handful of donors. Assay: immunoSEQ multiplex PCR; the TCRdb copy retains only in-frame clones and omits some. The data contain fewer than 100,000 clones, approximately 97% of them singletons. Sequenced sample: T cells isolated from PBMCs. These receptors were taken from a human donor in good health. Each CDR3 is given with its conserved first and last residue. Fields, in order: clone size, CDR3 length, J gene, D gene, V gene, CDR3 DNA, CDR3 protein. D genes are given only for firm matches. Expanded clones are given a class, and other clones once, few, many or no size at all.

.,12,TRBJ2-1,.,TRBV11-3,TGTGCCAGCAGTACCACAGGTTTCGAGCAGTTCTTC,CASSTTGFEQFF
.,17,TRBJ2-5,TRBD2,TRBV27,TGTGCCAGCAGTAGGGGGAGCGGGAGTGTAGAAGGGGAGACCCAGTACTTC,CASSRGSGSVEGETQYF
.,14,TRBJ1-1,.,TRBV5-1,TGCGCCAGCAGCGCCTCCGGGACACTCACTGAAGCTTTCTTT,CASSASGTLTEAFF
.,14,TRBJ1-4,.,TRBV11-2,TGTGCCAGCAGTTATAGACAGACTAATGAAAAACTGTTTTTT,CASSYRQTNEKLFF
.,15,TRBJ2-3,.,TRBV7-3,TGTGCCAGCAGCTTAAGTCGGGATCGCACAGATACGCAGTATTTT,CASSLSRDRTDTQYF
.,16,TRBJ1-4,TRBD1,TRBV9,TGTGCCAGCAGCAATCCGCTGACAGGGTTCGCTGAAAAACTGTTTTTT,CASSNPLTGFAEKLFF
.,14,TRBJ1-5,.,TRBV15,TGTGCCACCAGCAGCGGGACTCTCAATCAGCCCCAGCATTTT,CATSSGTLNQPQHF
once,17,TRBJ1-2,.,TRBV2,TGTGCCAGCAGTGAAGAGTATACAGTTTTTTCTAACTATGGCTACACCTTC,CASSEEYTVFSNYGYTF
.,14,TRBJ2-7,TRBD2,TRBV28,TGTGCCAGCAGAGGGGGGACTAGCCTCTACGAGCAGTACTTC,CASRGGTSLYEQYF
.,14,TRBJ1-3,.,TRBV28,TGTGCCAGCAGTTTAGATCGGGAGTTGAACACCATATATTTT,CASSLDRELNTIYF
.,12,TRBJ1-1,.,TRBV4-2,TGTGCCAGCAGCCAGGGCACTACTGAAGCTTTCTTT,CASSQGTTEAFF
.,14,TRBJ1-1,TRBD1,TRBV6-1,TGTGCCAGCAGAGAACAGGGGATCAACACTGAAGCTTTCTTT,CASREQGINTEAFF
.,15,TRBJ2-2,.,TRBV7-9,TGTGCCAGCAGCTTAGTGGGGCTCGACACCGGGGAGCTGTTTTTT,CASSLVGLDTGELFF
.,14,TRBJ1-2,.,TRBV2,TGTGCCAGCAGTGAAGCCCCTGAGGGCTATGGCTACACCTTC,CASSEAPEGYGYTF
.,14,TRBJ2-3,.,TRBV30,TGTGCCTGGAGTTTCCAGGGAGGTGGAGATACGCAGTATTTT,CAWSFQGGGDTQYF
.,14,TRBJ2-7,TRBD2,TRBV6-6,TGTGCCAGCAGTCTTAGGTCGGGAGGTTTCGAGCAGTACTTC,CASSLRSGGFEQYF
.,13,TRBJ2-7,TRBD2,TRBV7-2,TGTGCCAGCAGCCGGACTAGTTTCTACGAGCAGTACTTC,CASSRTSFYEQYF
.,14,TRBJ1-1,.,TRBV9,TGTGCCAGCAGCGTAGGGCAGGTGAACACTGAAGCTTTCTTT,CASSVGQVNTEAFF
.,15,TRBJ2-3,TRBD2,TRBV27,TGTGCCAGCAGACCCGGGACTAGCGTCACAGATACGCAGTATTTT,CASRPGTSVTDTQYF
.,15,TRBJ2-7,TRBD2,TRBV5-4,TGTGCCAGCAGTCAGGGACTAGCGGGAGTCTACGAGCAGTACTTC,CASSQGLAGVYEQYF
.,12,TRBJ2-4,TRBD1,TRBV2,TGTGCCTCCCAACAGGGGGCAAACATTCAGTACTTC,CASQQGANIQYF
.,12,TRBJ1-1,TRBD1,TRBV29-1,TGCAGCGTGGGACAGGGAGACACTGAAGCTTTCTTT,CSVGQGDTEAFF
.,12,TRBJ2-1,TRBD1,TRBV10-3,TGTGCCATCAGTATGGACAGGAATGAGCAGTTCTTC,CAISMDRNEQFF
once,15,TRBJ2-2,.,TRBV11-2,TGTGCCAGCAGCTTAGATGGGAGTTGGACTGGGGAGCTGTTTTTT,CASSLDGSWTGELFF